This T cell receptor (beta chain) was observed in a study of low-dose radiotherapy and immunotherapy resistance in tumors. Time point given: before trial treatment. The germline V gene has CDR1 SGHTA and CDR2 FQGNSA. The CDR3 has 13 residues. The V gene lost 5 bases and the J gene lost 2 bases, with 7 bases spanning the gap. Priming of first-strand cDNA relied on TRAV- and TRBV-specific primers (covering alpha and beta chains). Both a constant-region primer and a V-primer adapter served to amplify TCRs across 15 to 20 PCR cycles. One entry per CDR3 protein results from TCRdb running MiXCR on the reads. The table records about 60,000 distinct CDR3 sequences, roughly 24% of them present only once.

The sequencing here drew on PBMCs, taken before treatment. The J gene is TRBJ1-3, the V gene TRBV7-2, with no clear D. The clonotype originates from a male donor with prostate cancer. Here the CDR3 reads CASSAQPGNTIYF. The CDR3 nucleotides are TGTGCCAGCAGCGCACAACCTGGAAACACCATATATTTT.